One and the same sample provided the 2 T cell receptor beta chains below, sequenced in a study of T cell changes during pregnancy in multiple sclerosis. Measured with immunoSEQ multiplex PCR; TCRdb has only the in-frame clones, and not every one. The data show more than 15,000 clones, approximately 84% seen once. Sequencing used CD8+ T cells from peripheral blood mononuclear cells, obtained in the second trimester of pregnancy. The receptor set was obtained from a female donor in good health, enrolled as a control in a pregnancy study.

This clone was seen just once. The chain employs TRBV11-2 and TRBJ1-2, with 8 bases lining up with TRBD1. Per the germline V gene, CDR1 is SGHAT and CDR2 is FQNNGV. CDR3 length equals 14 residues. The V segment lost 3 bases and the J segment 3 bases; nucleotides outside the gene matches: 3. The CDR3 DNA reads as TGTGCCAGCAGCTTTGACAGGGGCGACTATGGCTACACCTTC. This translates into CASSFDRGDYGYTF.

The chain uses TRBV5-6 and TRBJ1-2; a possible D gene is TRBD1 (6 bases). The CDR3 contains 14 residues. Per the germline V gene, CDR1 is SGHDT and CDR2 is YYEEEE. Trimming cost V 3 bases and J 4 bases, with 13 bases left between them. The CDR3 nucleotides read TGTGCCAGCAGCTGGACAGCATCCTTCTATGGCTACACCTTC. This sequence encodes CASSWTASFYGYTF.